Each of the 16 T cell receptor beta chains below was sequenced from the same sample in a study of blood T cell repertoires in COVID-19. Only in-frame clones appear in the TCRdb table, and some are missing; sequencing was by immunoSEQ multiplex PCR. The data contain approximately 500,000 clones, 75% to 90% of them seen just once; the ten biggest clones take up 0.9%. Material: peripheral blood. The origin of the receptors is a young man with COVID-19, enrolled during active disease.

The chain recombines TRBV10-3 with TRBJ2-7, with 13 bases matching TRBD2. Looked up from germline, CDR1 is ENHRY and CDR2 is SYGVKD. The trim removed 10 bases at V and 8 bases at J, leaving 8 bases unmatched. The CDR3 loop spans 13 amino acids. DNA for the CDR3: TGTGCCACGCGCGGACTAGCGGGAGAAAAGCAGTACTTC. Its protein is CATRGLAGEKQYF.

This chain connects TRBV27 to TRBJ2-1; D might be TRBD1 (5 bases). Trimming left V 5 bases short and J 3 bases short, with 11 bases between. Per the germline V gene, CDR1 is MNHEY and CDR2 is SMNVEV (reference sequence). The CDR3 totals 14 residues. CDR3 region: CASSLGVHYNEQFF. As DNA, the CDR3 is TGTGCCAGCAGTCTAGGGGTCCACTACAATGAGCAGTTCTTC.

The rearrangement joins TRBV7-9 to TRBJ1-3; D ambiguous. V lost 2 bases to trimming and J lost 1 base, with 9 bases between them. CDR1 is SEHNR and CDR2 is FQNEAQ in the germline V gene (reference sequence). This CDR3 spans 15 amino acids. As DNA, the CDR3 is TGTGCCAGCAGCTTAAGCTCCAAATCTGGAAACACCATATATTTT. It codes for CASSLSSKSGNTIYF.

CDR3: CASTHLRELFF. The CDR3 DNA reads TGTGCCAGCACCCATCTCAGGGAACTGTTTTTT. The rearrangement links TRBV27 to TRBJ1-4; D may be TRBD1 (5 bases). Between the trimmed V and J ends, which lost 7 bases and 12 bases, there was a span of 12 bases. CDR3 length equals 11 residues. Germline CDR1 reads MNHEY; CDR2 reads SMNVEV (reference sequence).

The chain carries TRBV7-9 and TRBJ2-5, with D uncertain. Germline values: CDR1 SEHNR, CDR2 FQNEAQ (reference sequence). The CDR3 is 15 residues long. V was clipped by 7 bases and J by 5 bases, with 20 bases between them. This chain's CDR3 is CASNDLGSRSETQYF. DNA of the CDR3: TGTGCCAGCAACGATCTGGGCTCCCGATCGGAGACCCAGTACTTC.

The rearrangement uses TRBV14 and TRBJ1-4; 10 bases are a match to TRBD1. Germline-derived CDR1 and CDR2 are SGHDN and FVKESK. V lost 4 bases, J lost 2 bases, and 16 bases stayed unmatched. The CDR3 consists of 20 residues. The CDR3 bases are TGTGCCAGCAGCCTGCCTATTCAGGGACAGGGGATCTACACTAATGAAAAACTGTTTTTT. Its protein is CASSLPIQGQGIYTNEKLFF.

The genes are TRBV10-2 and TRBJ2-1, with D uncertain. There are 12 residues in the CDR3. Germline CDR1 and CDR2: WSHSY and SAAADI. Between the trimmed V and J ends, which lost 10 bases and 8 bases, there was a span of 15 bases. Written as DNA, the CDR3 is TGCGCCACCTCACACGTCCTCCATGAGCAGTTCTTC. Its protein product is CATSHVLHEQFF.

This chain connects TRBV7-2 to TRBJ2-1, with 10 bases matching TRBD2. V shed 8 bases, J shed 9 bases, and the junction held 7 bases outside the gene matches. CDR3 length: 13 amino acids. Looked up from germline, CDR1 is SGHTA and CDR2 is FQGNSA. The CDR3 nucleotides read TGTGCCAGCCTTCTAGCGGGAGTGGGTGAGCAGTTCTTC. It codes for CASLLAGVGEQFF.

V usage is TRBV24-1 and J usage is TRBJ2-2, with D possibly TRBD2 on 5 matching bases. V was trimmed by 5 bases and J by 0 bases, leaving 18 bases between them. The V gene's germline CDR1 is KGHDR and CDR2 SFDVKD. The CDR3 is 18 amino acids. CDR3 sequence: CATSGVLVTDSNTGELFF. CDR3 nucleotide sequence: TGTGCCACCAGTGGGGTTCTAGTGACGGACTCGAACACCGGGGAGCTGTTTTTT.

J is TRBJ1-3 and V is TRBV5-6, with D possibly TRBD1 on 5 matching bases. This CDR3 is 14 amino acids long. V shed 1 base and J shed 4 bases, with 9 bases lying between them. Germline loops: CDR1 SGHDT, CDR2 YYEEEE. CDR3 bases: TGTGCCAGCAGCTTGAGGGGATCGGGAAACACCATATATTTT. Translation: CASSLRGSGNTIYF.

CDR3: CATSRAPLYEQYF. In nucleotides, the CDR3 is TGTGCCACCAGCAGGGCCCCTCTCTACGAGCAGTACTTC. V usage is TRBV15 and J usage is TRBJ2-7, with unresolved D. The CDR3 loop spans 13 amino acids. V lost 3 bases, J lost 3 bases, and 9 bases lay in between. CDR1 and CDR2 from the germline V gene are LNHNV and YYDKDF (reference sequence).

This sequence joins TRBV13 and TRBJ2-3, with 8 bases fitting TRBD2. The J segment lost 1 base and the V segment lost 5 bases, leaving 8 bases of the junction unmatched. CDR1 and CDR2 from the germline V gene are PRHDT and FYEKMQ (reference sequence). The CDR3 runs 16 residues. The CDR3 nucleotides read TGTGCCAGCAGCCTGACACGAGCGGGGGGCACAGATACGCAGTATTTT. It encodes CASSLTRAGGTDTQYF.

This chain joins TRBV7-2 and TRBJ2-2; 7 bases are a match to TRBD2. This CDR3 is 15 amino acids long. Looked up from germline, CDR1 is SGHTA and CDR2 is FQGNSA. With V trimmed by 5 bases and J by 0 bases, 3 bases remained unmatched. The CDR3 region has the DNA TGTGCCAGCAGCCGGGGACTACCGAACACCGGGGAGCTGTTTTTT. As protein: CASSRGLPNTGELFF. Full variable domain (missing parts from reference TRBV7-2 and TRBJ2-2): GAGVSQSPSNKVTEKGKDVELRCDPISGHTALYWYRQSLGQGLEFLIYFQGNSAPDKSGLPSDRFSAERTGGSVSTLTIQRTQQEDSAVYLCASSRGLPNTGELFFGEGSRLTVL.

The chain uses TRBV5-4 and TRBJ2-3, with 13 nucleotides matching TRBD2. The germline V gene encodes CDR1 SGHNT and CDR2 YYREEE (reference sequence). With 8 bases clipped from V and 5 bases from J, the junction kept 11 bases outside the gene matches. CDR3 length equals 16 residues. The CDR3 DNA is TGTGCCAGTAGCAAAACTAGCGGGGGGGCCAAAGATACGCAGTATTTT. Translation gives CASSKTSGGAKDTQYF.

The genes are TRBV6-1 and TRBJ2-7; 14 bases map to TRBD2. CDR1 is MNHNS, CDR2 SASEGT, per germline. The CDR3 is 19 residues long. V trimming: 2 bases; J trimming: 2 bases; junction bases outside the gene matches: 11. DNA for the CDR3: TGTGCCAGCAGTGAACGTTGGGGTCCGACTAGCGGGAGGGCCTACGAGCAGTACTTC. Its protein is CASSERWGPTSGRAYEQYF.

The chain combines TRBV30 with TRBJ2-1, with 7 bases that match TRBD2. In germline, CDR1 is GTSNPN, CDR2 SVGIG (reference sequence). The CDR3 sequence is 13 residues long. Trimming cost V 3 bases and J 11 bases; bases outside gene matches: 10. Written as DNA, the CDR3 is TGTGCCTGGAGCTGGACTAGTCGCGCCAAGCAGTTCTTC. Residues: CAWSWTSRAKQFF.